These 10 T cell receptor beta chains were all obtained from the same sample, sequenced in a study of response to subunit inactivated influenza vaccine. TCRdb re-analysed the RT-PCR reads in MiXCR, keeping a single row per CDR3 protein. The sample includes approximately 530,000 distinct CDR3 sequences, 10% to 15% of them seen just once. Sequenced here: PBMCs from blood, sampled roughly 47 days after vaccination. The source is a man in his fifties or sixties who received an inactivated influenza vaccine.

This clonotype showed up just a few times. The chain joins TRBV12-3 or TRBV12-4 to TRBJ1-2; D is perhaps TRBD1 (5 bases). Trimming shortened V by 5 bases and J by 6 bases, and 19 bases separated the two germline ends. CDR3 length: 15 residues. CDR3 region: CASSRDAVNPNGYTF. DNA of the CDR3: TGTGCCAGCAGTAGGGACGCCGTCAACCCTAATGGCTACACCTTC.

This clonotype occurred a few times. The chain is built from TRBV12-3 or TRBV12-4 and TRBJ1-4; D remains ambiguous. The V gene lost 2 bases and the J gene lost 10 bases, with 14 bases spanning the gap. The CDR3 is 14 amino acids. CDR3 coding DNA: TGTGCCAGCAGTTTAAATAACGCGGCAGGAAAACTGTTTTTT. Translating gives CASSLNNAAGKLFF.

The J gene is TRBJ2-7, the V gene TRBV20-1, with TRBD2 identical over 11 bases. This CDR3 is built from 15 residues. Germline V gene lookup returns CDR1 DFQATT and CDR2 SNEGSKA (reference sequence). Unmatched junction bases numbered 7, after V lost 6 bases and J lost 0 bases. The CDR3 region is CSAPASGRSSYEQYF. CDR3 bases: TGCAGTGCCCCCGCTAGCGGGAGGTCCTCCTACGAGCAGTACTTC.

This chain joins TRBV20-1 and TRBJ2-5; TRBD1 is a possible D gene (6 bases). Germline V gene lookup returns CDR1 DFQATT and CDR2 SNEGSKA (reference sequence). This CDR3 spans 14 amino acids. Trimming removed 3 bases from V and 0 bases from J, with 11 bases in between. The CDR3 loop reads CSASRQGNQETQYF. As DNA, the CDR3 is TGCAGTGCTAGTAGGCAGGGGAACCAAGAGACCCAGTACTTC.

The genes are TRBV5-1 and TRBJ2-3; a weak D match, TRBD2 (5 bases). The CDR3 length is 16 residues. Germline V gene lookup returns CDR1 SGHRS and CDR2 YFSETQ. Between the trimmed V and J ends, which lost 0 bases and 4 bases, there was a span of 15 bases. The CDR3 region has the DNA TGCGCCAGCAGCTTGGCCGGTGGCTTGGAGGCAGATACGCAGTATTTT. Protein sequence: CASSLAGGLEADTQYF.

The chain is built from TRBV29-1 and TRBJ2-2; 11 bases agree with TRBD2. CDR1 SQVTM and CDR2 ANQGSEA come from the germline V gene. CDR3 size: 14 residues. V was clipped by 6 bases and J by 5 bases; unmatched bases: 5. CDR3 amino acids: CSVLRTSGTGELFF. DNA of the CDR3: TGCAGCGTCCTACGGACTAGCGGGACCGGGGAGCTGTTTTTT.

This clonotype showed up many times. The gene calls are TRBV20-1 and TRBJ2-5; D is unclear. The V end lost 3 bases, the J end lost 5 bases, and 16 bases lay between the germline ends. The CDR3 has 14 residues. The germline CDR1 and CDR2 sequences are DFQATT and SNEGSKA (reference sequence). In nucleotides, the CDR3 is TGCAGTGCTAGTGGGCGGTGGTGGAGTGAGACCCAGTACTTC. Amino acid sequence: CSASGRWWSETQYF.

This clonotype has more than one count but fewer than ten. V usage is TRBV12-3 or TRBV12-4 and J usage is TRBJ2-1; D unresolved. V was clipped by 2 bases and J by 2 bases, with 10 bases between them. This CDR3 comprises 15 residues. As DNA, the CDR3 is TGTGCCAGCAGTTTAATAAGGGCCACCTACAATGAGCAGTTCTTC. Amino acids: CASSLIRATYNEQFF.

This clonotype turned up a few times. The chain couples TRBV7-8 to TRBJ2-3; D perhaps matches TRBD1 (6 bases). This CDR3 is 14 amino acids long. Trimming stripped 8 bases from V and 1 base from J, with 13 bases between. In germline, CDR1 is SGHVS, CDR2 FQNEAQ. Here the CDR3 DNA reads TGTGCCAGCGTTGGGGCAGGGGGCACAGATACGCAGTATTTT. Translated, it gives CASVGAGGTDTQYF.

A note on this clonotype: Possible read error: a much larger clone is one base away. The chain uses TRBV11-2 and TRBJ2-7; no definite D call. Germline CDR1 reads SGHAT; CDR2 reads FQNNGV. This CDR3 has 14 residues. V was cut by 5 bases and J by 1 base, with 12 bases left in between. The CDR3 protein is CASSPVTRSYEQYF. The CDR3 DNA reads as TGTGCCAGCAGCCCTGTAACGAGGTCCTACGAGCAGTACTTC.